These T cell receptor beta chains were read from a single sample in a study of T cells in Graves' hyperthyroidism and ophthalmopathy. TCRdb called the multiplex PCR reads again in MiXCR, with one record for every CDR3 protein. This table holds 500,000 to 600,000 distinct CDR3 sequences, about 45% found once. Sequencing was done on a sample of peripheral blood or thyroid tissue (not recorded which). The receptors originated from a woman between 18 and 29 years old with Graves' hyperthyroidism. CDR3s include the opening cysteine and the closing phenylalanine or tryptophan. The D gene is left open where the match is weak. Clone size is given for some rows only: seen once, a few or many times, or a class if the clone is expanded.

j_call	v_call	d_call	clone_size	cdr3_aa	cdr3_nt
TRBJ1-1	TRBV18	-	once	CASSPPNRKNTEAFF	TGTGCCAGCTCACCACCGAACAGAAAGAACACTGAAGCTTTCTTT
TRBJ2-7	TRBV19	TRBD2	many	CASSGAGVAYEQYF	TGTGCCAGTAGTGGAGCGGGAGTCGCCTACGAGCAGTACTTC
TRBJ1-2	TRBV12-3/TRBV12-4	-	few	CASSSLRELAGYTF	TGTGCCAGCAGCTCTCTCAGAGAACTAGCTGGCTACACCTTC
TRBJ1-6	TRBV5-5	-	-	CASSRDDYNDSPLHF	TGTGCCAGCAGCCGGGACGACTACAATGATTCACCCCTCCACTTT
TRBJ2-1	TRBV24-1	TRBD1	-	CATTEAGGDEQFF	TGTGCCACCACAGAGGCAGGGGGCGATGAGCAGTTCTTC
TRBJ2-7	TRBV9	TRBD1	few	CASSVAPGGYEQYF	TGTGCCAGCAGCGTAGCTCCAGGGGGCTACGAGCAGTACTTC
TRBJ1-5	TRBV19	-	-	CASSIGAGNNEPQHF	TGTGCCAGTAGTATAGGAGCGGGCAACAATGAGCCCCAGCATTTT
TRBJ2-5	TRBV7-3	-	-	CASSGRYGRRSGETQYF	TGTGCCAGCAGTGGACGTTATGGAAGACGATCTGGGGAGACCCAGTACTTC
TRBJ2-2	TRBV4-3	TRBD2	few	CASSQVFLAGDPATGELFF	TGCGCCAGCAGCCAAGTCTTCCTAGCGGGTGACCCAGCCACCGGGGAGCTGTTTTTT
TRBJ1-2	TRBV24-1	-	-	CATSGSGGYTF	TGTGCCACCAGTGGGTCGGGTGGCTACACCTTC
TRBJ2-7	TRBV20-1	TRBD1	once	CSPSQGQEYEQYF	TGCAGTCCCTCTCAGGGACAGGAGTACGAGCAGTACTTC
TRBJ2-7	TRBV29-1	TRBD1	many	CSVEDLGTGGYEQYF	TGCAGCGTTGAAGATCTCGGGACAGGGGGCTACGAGCAGTACTTC
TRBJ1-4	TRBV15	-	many	CATSRDSGATNEKLFF	TGTGCCACCAGCAGAGATTCCGGGGCAACTAATGAAAAACTGTTTTTT
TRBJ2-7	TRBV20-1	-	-	CSASSLEAGSNYEQYF	TGCAGTGCCAGCAGCTTAGAGGCAGGGTCTAACTACGAGCAGTACTTC
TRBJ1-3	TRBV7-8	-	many	CASSLEGTSGNTIYF	TGTGCCAGCAGCTTAGAGGGTACCTCTGGAAACACCATATATTTT
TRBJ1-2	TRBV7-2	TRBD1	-	CASSQLRGQGDYGYTF	TGCGCCAGCAGCCAGCTGAGGGGGCAGGGGGACTATGGCTACACCTTC
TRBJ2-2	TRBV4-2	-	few	CASSQERGGGEAGELFF	TGTGCCAGCAGCCAAGAACGGGGAGGGGGAGAGGCCGGGGAGCTGTTTTTT
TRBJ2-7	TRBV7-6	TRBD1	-	CASSYRVTGIYEQYF	TGTGCCAGCAGTTACCGGGTGACAGGGATCTACGAGCAGTACTTC